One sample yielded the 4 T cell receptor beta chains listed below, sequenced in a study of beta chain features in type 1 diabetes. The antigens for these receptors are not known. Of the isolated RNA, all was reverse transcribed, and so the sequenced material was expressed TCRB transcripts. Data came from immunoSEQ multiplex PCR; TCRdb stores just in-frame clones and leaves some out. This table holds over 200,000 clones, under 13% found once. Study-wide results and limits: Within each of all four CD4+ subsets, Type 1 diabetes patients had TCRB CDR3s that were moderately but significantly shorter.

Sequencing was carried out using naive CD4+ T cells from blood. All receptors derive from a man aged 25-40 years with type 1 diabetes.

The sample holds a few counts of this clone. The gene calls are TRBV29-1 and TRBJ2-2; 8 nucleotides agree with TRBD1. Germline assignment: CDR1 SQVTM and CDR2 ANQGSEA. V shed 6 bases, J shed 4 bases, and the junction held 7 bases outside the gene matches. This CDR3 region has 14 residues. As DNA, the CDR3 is TGCAGCGTCGGACAGGGCTCACCCACCGGGGAGCTGTTTTTT. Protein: CSVGQGSPTGELFF.

CDR3 in DNA: TGCGCCACCGACTTCGTTCCTTGGACTACAGAAGCTTTCTTT. This sequence encodes CATDFVPWTTEAFF. The chain has TRBV23-1 and TRBJ1-1; D call uncertain. TRBV23-1 is sorted into the ORF group, with uncertain function. CDR3 length: 14 amino acids. Trimming took 10 bases from V and 8 from J, leaving 23 bases between them.

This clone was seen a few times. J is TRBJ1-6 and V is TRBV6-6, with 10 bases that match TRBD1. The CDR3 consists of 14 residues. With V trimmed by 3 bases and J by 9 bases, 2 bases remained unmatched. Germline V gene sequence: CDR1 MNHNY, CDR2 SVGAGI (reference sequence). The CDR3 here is CASSYGTGASPLHF. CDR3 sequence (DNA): TGTGCCAGCAGTTATGGGACAGGGGCTTCACCCCTCCACTTT.

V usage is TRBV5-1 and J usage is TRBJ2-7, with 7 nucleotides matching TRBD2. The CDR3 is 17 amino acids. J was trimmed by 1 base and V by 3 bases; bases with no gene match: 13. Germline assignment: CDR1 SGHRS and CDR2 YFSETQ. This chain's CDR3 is CASSWTSSGTKSYEQYF. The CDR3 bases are TGCGCCAGCAGCTGGACCTCCTCAGGGACTAAGTCCTACGAGCAGTACTTC.